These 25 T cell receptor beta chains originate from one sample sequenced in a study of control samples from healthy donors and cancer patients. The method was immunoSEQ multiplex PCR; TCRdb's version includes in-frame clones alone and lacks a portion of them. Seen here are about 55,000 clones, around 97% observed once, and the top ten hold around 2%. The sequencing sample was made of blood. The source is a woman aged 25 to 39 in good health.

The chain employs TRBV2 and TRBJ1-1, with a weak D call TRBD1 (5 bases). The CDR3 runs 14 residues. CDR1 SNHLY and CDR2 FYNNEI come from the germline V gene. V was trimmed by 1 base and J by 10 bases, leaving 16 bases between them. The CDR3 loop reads CASSEVKGMFVAFF. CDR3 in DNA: TGTGCCAGCAGTGAAGTAAAGGGGATGTTTGTAGCTTTCTTT.

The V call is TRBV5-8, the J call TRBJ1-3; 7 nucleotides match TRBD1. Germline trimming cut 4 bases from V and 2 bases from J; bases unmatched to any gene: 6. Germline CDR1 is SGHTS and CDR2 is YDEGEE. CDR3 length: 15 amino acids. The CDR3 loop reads CASSPNRGTGNTIYF. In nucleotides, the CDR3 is TGTGCCAGCAGCCCAAACAGGGGAACTGGAAACACCATATATTTT. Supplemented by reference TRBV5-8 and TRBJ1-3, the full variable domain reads EAGVTQSPTHLIKTRGQQATLRCSPISGHTSVYWYQQALGLGLQFLLWYDEGEERNRGNFPPRFSGRQFPNYSSELNVNALELEDSALYLCASSPNRGTGNTIYFGEGSWLTVV.

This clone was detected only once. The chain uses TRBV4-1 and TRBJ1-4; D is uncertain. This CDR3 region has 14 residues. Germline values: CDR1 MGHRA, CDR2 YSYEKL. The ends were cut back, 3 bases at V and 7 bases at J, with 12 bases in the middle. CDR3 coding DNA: TGCGCCAGCAGCCAGGAACGGCTCGTTGAAAAACTGTTTTTT. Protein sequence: CASSQERLVEKLFF.

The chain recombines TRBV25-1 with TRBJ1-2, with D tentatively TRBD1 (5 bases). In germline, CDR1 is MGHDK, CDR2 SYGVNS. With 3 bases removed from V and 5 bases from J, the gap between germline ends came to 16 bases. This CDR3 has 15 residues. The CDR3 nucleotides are TGTGCCAGCAGTGACGTGGGCAGGGAGCGATATGGCTACACCTTC. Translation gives CASSDVGRERYGYTF.

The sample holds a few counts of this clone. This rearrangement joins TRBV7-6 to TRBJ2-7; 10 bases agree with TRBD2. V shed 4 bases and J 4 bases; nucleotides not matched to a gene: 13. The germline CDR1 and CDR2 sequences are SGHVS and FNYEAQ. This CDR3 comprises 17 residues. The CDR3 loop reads CASSSTVAGGIYYEQYF. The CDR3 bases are TGTGCCAGCAGCTCTACAGTAGCGGGAGGTATCTATTACGAGCAGTACTTC.

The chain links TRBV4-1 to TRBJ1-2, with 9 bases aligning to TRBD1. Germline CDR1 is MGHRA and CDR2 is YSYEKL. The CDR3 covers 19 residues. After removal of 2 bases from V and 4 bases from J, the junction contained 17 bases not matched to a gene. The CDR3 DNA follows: TGCGCCAGCAGCCAACCTGCCGGGACAGGGAACTATAGGAGCTATGGCTACACCTTC. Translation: CASSQPAGTGNYRSYGYTF.

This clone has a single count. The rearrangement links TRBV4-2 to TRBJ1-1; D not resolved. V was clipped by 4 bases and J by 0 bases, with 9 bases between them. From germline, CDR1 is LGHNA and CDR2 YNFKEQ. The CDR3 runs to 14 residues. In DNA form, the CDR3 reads TGTGCCAGCAGCCGCCCAGGACTGAACACTGAAGCTTTCTTT. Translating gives CASSRPGLNTEAFF.

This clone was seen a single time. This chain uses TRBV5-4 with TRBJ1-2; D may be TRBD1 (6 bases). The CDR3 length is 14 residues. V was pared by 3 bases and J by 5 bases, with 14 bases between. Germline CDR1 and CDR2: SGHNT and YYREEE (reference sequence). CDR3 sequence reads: CASSSTGTPYGYTF. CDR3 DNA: TGTGCCAGCAGCTCAACCGGGACACCGTATGGCTACACCTTC.

CDR3 sequence: CASSYSSGTGTYEQYF. The CDR3 DNA reads as TGTGCCAGCAGTTACTCGTCCGGGACAGGGACCTACGAGCAGTACTTC. The chain is built from TRBV6-5 and TRBJ2-7, with 9 bases identical to TRBD1. The V and J ends lost 0 bases and 2 bases, in that order; junction bases with no gene match: 5. The CDR3 is 16 residues long. Germline CDR1 and CDR2: MNHEY and SVGAGI.

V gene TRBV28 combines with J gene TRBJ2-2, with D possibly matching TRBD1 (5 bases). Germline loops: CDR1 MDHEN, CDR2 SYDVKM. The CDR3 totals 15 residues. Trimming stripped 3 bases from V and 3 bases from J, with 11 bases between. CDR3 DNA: TGTGCCAGCAGTTTGGGGCAGCGCGACACCGGGGAGCTGTTTTTT. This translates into CASSLGQRDTGELFF.

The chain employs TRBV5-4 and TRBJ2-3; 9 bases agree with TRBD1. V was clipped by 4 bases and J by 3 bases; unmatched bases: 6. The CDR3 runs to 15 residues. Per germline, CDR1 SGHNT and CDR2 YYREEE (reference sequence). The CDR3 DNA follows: TGTGCCAGCAGCCCGGGACAGGGCAGGACAGATACGCAGTATTTT. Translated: CASSPGQGRTDTQYF. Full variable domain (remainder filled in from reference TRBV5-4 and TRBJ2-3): ETGVTQSPTHLIKTRGQQVTLRCSSQSGHNTVSWYQQALGQGPQFIFQYYREEENGRGNFPPRFSGLQFPNYSSELNVNALELDDSALYLCASSPGQGRTDTQYFGPGTRLTVL.

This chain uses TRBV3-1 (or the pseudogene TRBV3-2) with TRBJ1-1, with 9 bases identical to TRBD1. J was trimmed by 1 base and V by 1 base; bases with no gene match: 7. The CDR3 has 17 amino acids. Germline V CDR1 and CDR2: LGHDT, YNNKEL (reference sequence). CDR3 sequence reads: CASSQGDRVWANTEAFF. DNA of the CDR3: TGTGCCAGCAGCCAAGGGGACAGGGTGTGGGCGAACACTGAAGCTTTCTTT.

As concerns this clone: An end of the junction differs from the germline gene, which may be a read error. The CDR3 region has the DNA TGCAGCGTTTGGGACAGGGGGCGCGTGGGAGAGGCCCAGTACTTC. Residues: CSVWDRGRVGEAQYF. This chain joins TRBV29-1 and TRBJ2-5, with 12 bases identical to TRBD1. The CDR3 spans 15 residues. From germline, CDR1 is SQVTM and CDR2 ANQGSEA.

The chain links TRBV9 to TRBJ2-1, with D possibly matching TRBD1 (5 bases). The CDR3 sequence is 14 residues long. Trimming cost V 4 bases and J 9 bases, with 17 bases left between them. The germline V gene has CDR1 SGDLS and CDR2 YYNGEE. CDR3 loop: CASSLNQGKGEQFF. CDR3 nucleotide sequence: TGTGCCAGCAGCTTAAACCAGGGTAAAGGTGAGCAGTTCTTC.

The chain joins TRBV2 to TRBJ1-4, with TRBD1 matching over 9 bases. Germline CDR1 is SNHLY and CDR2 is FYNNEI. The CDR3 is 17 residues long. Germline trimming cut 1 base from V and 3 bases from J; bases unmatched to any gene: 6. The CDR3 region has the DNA TGTGCCAGCAGTGAAGGGACAGGGGTGTATCCTAATGAAAAACTGTTTTTT. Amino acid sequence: CASSEGTGVYPNEKLFF.

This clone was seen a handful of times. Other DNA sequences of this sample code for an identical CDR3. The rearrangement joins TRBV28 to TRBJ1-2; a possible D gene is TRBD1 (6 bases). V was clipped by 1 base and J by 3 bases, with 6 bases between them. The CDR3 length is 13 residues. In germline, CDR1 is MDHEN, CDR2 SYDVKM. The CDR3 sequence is CASSLSGDYGYTF. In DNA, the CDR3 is TGTGCCAGCAGTTTATCAGGGGACTATGGCTACACCTTC.

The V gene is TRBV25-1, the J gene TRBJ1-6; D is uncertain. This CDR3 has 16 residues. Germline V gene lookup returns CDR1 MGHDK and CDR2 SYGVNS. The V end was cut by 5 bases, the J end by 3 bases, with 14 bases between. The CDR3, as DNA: TGTGCCAGCAGTTCCAACCAGGACCACTATAATTCACCCCTCCACTTT. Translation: CASSSNQDHYNSPLHF.

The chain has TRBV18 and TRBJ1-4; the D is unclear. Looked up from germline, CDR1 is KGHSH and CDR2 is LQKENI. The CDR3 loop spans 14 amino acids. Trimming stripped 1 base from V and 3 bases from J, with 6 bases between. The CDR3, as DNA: TGTGCCAGCTCACCACAGGGAGCTAATGAAAAACTGTTTTTT. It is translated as CASSPQGANEKLFF. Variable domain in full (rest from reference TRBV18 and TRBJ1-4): NAGVMQNPRHLVRRRGQEARLRCSPMKGHSHVYWYRQLPEEGLKFMVYLQKENIIDESGMPKERFSAEFPKEGPSILRIQQVVRGDSAAYFCASSPQGANEKLFFGSGTQLSVL.

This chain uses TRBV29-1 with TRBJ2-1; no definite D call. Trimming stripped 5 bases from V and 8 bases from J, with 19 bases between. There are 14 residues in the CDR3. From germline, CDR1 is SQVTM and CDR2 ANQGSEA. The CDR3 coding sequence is TGCAGCGTTTACATACAGACGCTATTAGATGAGCAGTTCTTC. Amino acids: CSVYIQTLLDEQFF.

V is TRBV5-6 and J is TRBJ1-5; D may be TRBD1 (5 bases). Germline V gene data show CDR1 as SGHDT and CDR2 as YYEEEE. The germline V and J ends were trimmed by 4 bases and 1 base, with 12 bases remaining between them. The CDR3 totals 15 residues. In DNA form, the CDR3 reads TGTGCCAGCAGCCAGGGAGGAAGGAGCAATCAGCCCCAGCATTTT. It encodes CASSQGGRSNQPQHF.

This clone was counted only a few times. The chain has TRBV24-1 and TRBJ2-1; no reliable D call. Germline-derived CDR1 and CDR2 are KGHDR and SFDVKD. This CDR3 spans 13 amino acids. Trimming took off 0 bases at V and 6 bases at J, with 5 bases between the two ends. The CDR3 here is CATSDLLRNEQFF. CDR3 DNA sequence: TGTGCCACCAGTGATTTGCTTCGCAATGAGCAGTTCTTC.

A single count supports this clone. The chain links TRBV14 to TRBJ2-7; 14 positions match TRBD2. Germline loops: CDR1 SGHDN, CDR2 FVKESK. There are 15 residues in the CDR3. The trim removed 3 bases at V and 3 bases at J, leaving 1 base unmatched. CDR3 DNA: TGTGCCAGCAGCCACGGGACTAGCGGGAGCTACGAGCAGTACTTC. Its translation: CASSHGTSGSYEQYF.

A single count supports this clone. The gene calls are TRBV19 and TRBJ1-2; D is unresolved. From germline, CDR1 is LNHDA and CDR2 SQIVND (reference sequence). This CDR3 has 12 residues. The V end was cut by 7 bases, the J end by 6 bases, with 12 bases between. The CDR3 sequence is CASTGDFDGYTF. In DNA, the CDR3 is TGTGCCAGTACTGGGGATTTCGATGGCTACACCTTC.

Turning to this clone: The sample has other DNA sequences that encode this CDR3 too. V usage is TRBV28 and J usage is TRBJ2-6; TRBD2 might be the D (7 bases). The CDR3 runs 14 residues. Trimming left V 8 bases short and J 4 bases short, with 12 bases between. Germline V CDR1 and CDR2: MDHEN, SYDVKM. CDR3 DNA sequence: TGTGCCAGCGGGTGGGGGGGCGGGGCCAACGTCCTGACTTTC. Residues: CASGWGGGANVLTF.

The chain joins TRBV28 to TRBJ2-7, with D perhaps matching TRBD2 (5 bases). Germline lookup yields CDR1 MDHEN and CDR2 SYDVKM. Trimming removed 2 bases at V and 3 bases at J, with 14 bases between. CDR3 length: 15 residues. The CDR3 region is CASSLTGARDYEQYF. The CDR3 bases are TGTGCCAGCAGTTTAACCGGAGCCCGGGACTACGAGCAGTACTTC.